This entry describes one T cell receptor beta chain. The data originate from a study of blood T cell repertoires in COVID-19. The overall study: COVID-19 samples from acute and convalescent phases originated in the United States, Italy and Spain. PBMCs, B-cell-depleted T cells, or T cells provided the cDNA or gDNA that made up the material.

Assay: immunoSEQ multiplex PCR; the TCRdb copy retains only in-frame clones and omits some. Of more than 60,000 clones in the sample, about four fifths were seen once. The CDR3 covers 15 residues. Germline CDR1 and CDR2: SGHRS and YFSETQ. V gave up 0 bases and J gave up 1 base; unmatched junction bases: 1. The chain has TRBV5-1 and TRBJ2-3; TRBD1 matches 8 bases. The receptor comes from a man between 60 and 75 years old with acute or convalescent COVID-19. Sample: peripheral blood. The CDR3 region is CASSLGDRRTDTQYF. CDR3 coding DNA: TGCGCCAGCAGCTTGGGGGACAGGCGCACAGATACGCAGTATTTT.